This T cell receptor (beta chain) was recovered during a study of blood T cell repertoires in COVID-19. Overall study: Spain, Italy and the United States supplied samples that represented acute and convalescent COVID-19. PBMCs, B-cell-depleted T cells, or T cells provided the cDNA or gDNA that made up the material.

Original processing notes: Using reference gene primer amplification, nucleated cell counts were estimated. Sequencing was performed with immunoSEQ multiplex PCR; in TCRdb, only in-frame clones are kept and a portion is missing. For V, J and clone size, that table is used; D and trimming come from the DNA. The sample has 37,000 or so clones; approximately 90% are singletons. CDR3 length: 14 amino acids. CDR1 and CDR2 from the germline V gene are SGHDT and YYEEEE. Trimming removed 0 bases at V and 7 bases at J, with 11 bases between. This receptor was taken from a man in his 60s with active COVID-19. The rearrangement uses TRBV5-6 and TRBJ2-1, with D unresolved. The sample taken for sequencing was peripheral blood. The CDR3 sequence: CASSLVFTANEQFF. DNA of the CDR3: TGTGCCAGCAGCTTGGTGTTTACTGCGAATGAGCAGTTCTTC.